A single sample gave rise to the 29 T cell receptor beta chains below, sequenced in a study of CD8+ T cells in alopecia areata. Isolated RNA was reverse transcribed into cDNA used as the sequencing template. The assay was immunoSEQ multiplex PCR, and TCRdb's table has in-frame clones only and misses some. The sample lists about 150,000 clones, around 50% seen once, with about 6.3% in the top ten. Sequencing used CD4+ T cells sorted from blood. These receptor sequences come from a human donor with alopecia areata.

The V gene is TRBV11-1, the J gene TRBJ2-3, with 7 positions matching TRBD2. With V trimmed by 5 bases and J by 1 base, 6 bases remained unmatched. Looked up from germline, CDR1 is SGHAT and CDR2 is FQDESV (reference sequence). The CDR3 length is 15 residues. The CDR3 nucleotides read TGTGCCAGCAGCCCCAGGACTAGTGGCACAGATACGCAGTATTTT. Its translation is CASSPRTSGTDTQYF.

The chain employs TRBV5-1 and TRBJ2-7; TRBD2 matches at 7 bases. V lost 6 bases to trimming and J lost 6 bases; unmatched junction nucleotides: 15. Germline V CDR1 and CDR2: SGHRS, YFSETQ. CDR3 length: 15 residues. This chain's CDR3 is CASTREGRTYVEQYF. The CDR3 nucleotides are TGCGCCAGCACCAGGGAGGGCAGAACCTACGTCGAGCAGTACTTC.

This clone was counted between two and nine times. The chain carries TRBV7-3 and TRBJ2-1; a possible D gene is TRBD2 (5 bases). CDR1 and CDR2 from the germline V gene are SGHTA and FQGTGA. V was trimmed by 5 bases and J by 0 bases, leaving 14 bases between them. This CDR3 comprises 16 residues. Here the CDR3 DNA reads TGTGCCAGCAGCCCCGAGAGCGGCCCCTCCTACAATGAGCAGTTCTTC. Translation gives CASSPESGPSYNEQFF. Combining the CDR3 with reference TRBV7-3 and TRBJ2-1 gives the whole variable domain GAGVSQTPSNKVTEKGKYVELRCDPISGHTALYWYRQSLGQGPEFLIYFQGTGAADDSGLPNDRFFAVRPEGSVSTLKIQRTERGDSAVYLCASSPESGPSYNEQFFGPGTRLTVL.

The DNA for the CDR3 is TGTGCCAGCACCATCAGGCTAGGTCAGCCCCAGCATTTT. It encodes CASTIRLGQPQHF. V is TRBV7-8 and J is TRBJ1-5; D unclear. CDR3 length equals 13 residues. Germline values: CDR1 SGHVS, CDR2 FQNEAQ. V lost 7 bases and J lost 6, with 13 bases in between.

The chain carries TRBV28 and TRBJ2-5; the match to TRBD1 covers 8 bases. V lost 6 bases, J lost 5 bases, and 5 bases stayed unmatched. CDR1 is MDHEN, CDR2 SYDVKM, per germline. CDR3 length equals 13 residues. CDR3 bases: TGTGCCAGCAGAATTCAGGGGGCGGAGACCCAGTACTTC. Amino acids: CASRIQGAETQYF. Together with reference TRBV28 and TRBJ2-5, the CDR3 gives the full variable domain: DVKVTQSSRYLVKRTGEKVFLECVQDMDHENMFWYRQDPGLGLRLIYFSYDVKMKEKGDIPEGYSVSREKKERFSLILESASTNQTSMYLCASRIQGAETQYFGPGTRLLVL.

The chain combines TRBV29-1 with TRBJ2-2, with TRBD1 matching over 9 bases. The CDR3 extends over 13 amino acids. Germline V gene sequence: CDR1 SQVTM, CDR2 ANQGSEA. V was clipped by 7 bases and J by 7 bases; unmatched bases: 7. The CDR3 DNA follows: TGCAGCGCCAATCGACAGGGGGACGGGGAGCTGTTTTTT. It is translated as CSANRQGDGELFF.

This clone was found a few times. This chain links TRBV29-1 with TRBJ2-7; TRBD2 matches at 7 bases. Per the germline V gene, CDR1 is SQVTM and CDR2 is ANQGSEA. The CDR3 is 14 residues long. Trimming cost V 1 base and J 4 bases; bases outside gene matches: 7. The CDR3 loop reads CSVEALSGGYEQYF. DNA of the CDR3: TGCAGCGTTGAAGCCCTTTCGGGAGGATACGAGCAGTACTTC.

The V and J genes are TRBV7-9 and TRBJ2-1; 7 positions match TRBD1. V was clipped by 5 bases and J by 6 bases; unmatched bases: 7. The CDR3 runs to 14 residues. The V gene's germline CDR1 is SEHNR and CDR2 FQNEAQ (reference sequence). The CDR3 DNA reads as TGTGCCAGCAGCGCCCGACAGGGAATCAATGAGCAGTTCTTC. Translated: CASSARQGINEQFF. The full variable domain, in which reference TRBV7-9 and TRBJ2-1 provide the parts outside the CDR3, is DTGVSQNPRHKITKRGQNVTFRCDPISEHNRLYWYRQTLGQGPEFLTYFQNEAQLEKSRLLSDRFSAERPKGSFSTLEIQRTEQGDSAMYLCASSARQGINEQFFGPGTRLTVL.

The chain couples TRBV7-3 to TRBJ1-2; D is perhaps TRBD1 (5 bases). Germline V gives CDR1 SGHTA, CDR2 FQGTGA. The CDR3 is 14 residues long. The V end lost 5 bases, the J end lost 8 bases, and 18 bases lay between the germline ends. The CDR3 DNA is TGTGCCAGCAGCCGGGCGGGCCGGGACGTCGGCTACACCTTC. Its translation: CASSRAGRDVGYTF.

The chain combines TRBV28 with TRBJ2-3; TRBD2 matches at 10 bases. Unmatched junction bases numbered 3, after V lost 3 bases and J lost 6 bases. The germline CDR1 and CDR2 sequences are MDHEN and SYDVKM. This CDR3 contains 14 residues. CDR3 amino acids: CASSFLLAGDTQYF. CDR3 nucleotide sequence: TGTGCCAGCAGTTTTTTACTAGCGGGGGATACGCAGTATTTT.

The J gene is TRBJ2-1, the V gene TRBV9, with 8 positions matching TRBD2. CDR3 length: 14 amino acids. Per germline, CDR1 SGDLS and CDR2 YYNGEE. The V gene end was trimmed by 10 bases and the J gene end by 0 bases; junction bases not matched to a gene: 6. This chain's CDR3 is CASGGASSYNEQFF. CDR3 coding DNA: TGTGCCTCGGGAGGGGCGAGCTCCTACAATGAGCAGTTCTTC.

In its sample, this clone was seen a few times. The chain carries TRBV14 and TRBJ2-1, with 7 bases matching TRBD1. The junction had 13 bases not matched to a gene; V was cut back by 1 base and J by 7 bases. CDR3 length equals 17 residues. The germline CDR1 and CDR2 sequences are SGHDN and FVKESK. The CDR3 DNA reads TGTGCCAGCAGCCAAGGGATACACAGGGGCCCAATTAATGAGCAGTTCTTC. It translates to CASSQGIHRGPINEQFF.

V usage is TRBV15 and J usage is TRBJ1-2; the D gene is possibly TRBD1 (6 bases). Trimming left V 4 bases short and J 4 bases short, with 16 bases between. The CDR3 loop spans 15 amino acids. The germline V gene has CDR1 LNHNV and CDR2 YYDKDF (reference sequence). The CDR3 DNA follows: TGTGCCACCAGCAAGACTGCAGGGGTCGGCTATGGCTACACCTTC. It translates to CATSKTAGVGYGYTF.

This clone came up a few times. The gene calls are TRBV18 and TRBJ1-5, with D hard to call. CDR1 is KGHSH and CDR2 is LQKENI in the germline V gene. V shed 3 bases and J shed 5 bases, with 8 bases lying between them. This CDR3 comprises 13 residues. CDR3 protein: CASSPRVDQPQHF. CDR3 DNA sequence: TGTGCCAGCTCACCGAGGGTCGATCAGCCCCAGCATTTT. Full variable domain (missing parts from reference TRBV18 and TRBJ1-5): NAGVMQNPRHLVRRRGQEARLRCSPMKGHSHVYWYRQLPEEGLKFMVYLQKENIIDESGMPKERFSAEFPKEGPSILRIQQVVRGDSAAYFCASSPRVDQPQHFGDGTRLSIL.

This clone was observed a single time. V usage is TRBV5-1 and J usage is TRBJ2-3; 7 positions match TRBD1. CDR3 length: 15 amino acids. The V gene end was trimmed by 1 base and the J gene end by 4 bases; junction bases not matched to a gene: 6. The germline V gene encodes CDR1 SGHRS and CDR2 YFSETQ. The CDR3, as DNA: TGCGCCAGCAGCTTGTCGACAGGGTCACCAGATACGCAGTATTTT. It codes for CASSLSTGSPDTQYF.

This clone was found once. This chain joins TRBV5-1 and TRBJ1-1, with a tentative D call TRBD1 (5 bases). This CDR3 is 15 amino acids long. With 4 bases removed from V and 2 bases from J, the gap between germline ends came to 15 bases. Germline assignment: CDR1 SGHRS and CDR2 YFSETQ. CDR3 DNA: TGCGCCAGCAGCCCGGCGCAGGGATCCAACACTGAAGCTTTCTTT. Amino acids: CASSPAQGSNTEAFF.

This chain links TRBV9 with TRBJ2-1; 7 bases map to TRBD2. V lost 0 bases to trimming and J lost 7 bases; unmatched junction nucleotides: 7. CDR3 length: 15 amino acids. Germline V gene data show CDR1 as SGDLS and CDR2 as YYNGEE. The chain's CDR3 is CASSVGGSNWNEQFF. CDR3 DNA sequence: TGTGCCAGCAGCGTAGGCGGGAGCAATTGGAATGAGCAGTTCTTC.

DNA for the CDR3: TGTGCCAGCAGCTGGGGACAGGGCGAGACTGGCTACACCTTC. Protein: CASSWGQGETGYTF. The V call is TRBV9, the J call TRBJ1-2; 9 positions agree with TRBD1. The CDR3 runs to 14 residues. Per germline, CDR1 SGDLS and CDR2 YYNGEE. J was trimmed by 7 bases and V by 4 bases; bases with no gene match: 8.

CDR3 DNA: TGCGCCAGCAGCTTGGTCGGTTTCGCAGATACGCAGTATTTT. It codes for CASSLVGFADTQYF. The chain carries TRBV5-1 and TRBJ2-3, with D unresolved. V gave up 0 bases and J gave up 4 bases, with 9 bases separating them. The length of the CDR3 is 14 residues. Germline V CDR1 and CDR2: SGHRS, YFSETQ.

The count of this clone is one. This rearrangement joins TRBV7-9 to TRBJ2-3, with TRBD2 as a possible D gene (7 bases). The germline CDR1 and CDR2 sequences are SEHNR and FQNEAQ (reference sequence). The CDR3 has 17 amino acids. The V end lost 4 bases, the J end lost 5 bases, and 22 bases lay between the germline ends. In DNA, the CDR3 is TGTGCCAGCAGCTGGGGACAAGTGGGAGGGCCCGGAGATACGCAGTATTTT. It encodes CASSWGQVGGPGDTQYF.

The genes are TRBV5-4 and TRBJ2-3; TRBD1 matches 7 bases. Germline assignment: CDR1 SGHNT and CDR2 YYREEE (reference sequence). CDR3 length: 15 residues. V dropped 6 bases and J dropped 3; count of bases not matched to a gene: 10. CDR3 DNA: TGTGCCAGCACGCCGCCGGACAGGAAGACAGATACGCAGTATTTT. It translates to CASTPPDRKTDTQYF.

V is TRBV6-5 and J is TRBJ2-7; tentative D call: TRBD1 (8 bases). Trimming left V 4 bases short and J 7 bases short, with 14 bases between. CDR1 is MNHEY and CDR2 is SVGAGI in the germline V gene. This CDR3 is built from 13 residues. For the CDR3, the DNA is TGTGCCAGCAGTTCGGCGGGGGACAGGGAGCAGTACTTC. It encodes CASSSAGDREQYF.

The V and J genes are TRBV29-1 and TRBJ2-7; D might be TRBD1 (5 bases). Germline V gene data show CDR1 as SQVTM and CDR2 as ANQGSEA. This CDR3 is 13 amino acids long. Trimming shortened V by 7 bases and J by 0 bases, and 13 bases separated the two germline ends. The CDR3 nucleotides read TGCAGCGCGACACAGGTCAGCTCCTACGAGCAGTACTTC. Encoded protein: CSATQVSSYEQYF.

CDR3 sequence (DNA): TGTGCCACCAGCAGAACATCGGCCCTACTAGTCGCGGAGACCCAGTACTTC. Residues: CATSRTSALLVAETQYF. This chain joins TRBV15 and TRBJ2-5; the D gene is possibly TRBD2 (5 bases). Trimming removed 2 bases from V and 5 bases from J, with 21 bases in between. In germline, CDR1 is LNHNV, CDR2 YYDKDF (reference sequence). The CDR3 is made up of 17 amino acids.

The chain links TRBV7-2 to TRBJ1-1, with TRBD1 matching over 9 bases. The CDR3 has 16 residues. The V gene end was trimmed by 4 bases and the J gene end by 2 bases; junction bases not matched to a gene: 8. In germline, CDR1 is SGHTA, CDR2 FQGNSA. CDR3 sequence (DNA): TGTGCCAGCAGCTCTTACAGGACAGGGGCAAACACTGAAGCTTTCTTT. Translating gives CASSSYRTGANTEAFF.

The J gene is TRBJ1-1, the V gene TRBV27, with D uncertain. There are 11 residues in the CDR3. Germline V CDR1 and CDR2: MNHEY, SMNVEV (reference sequence). Trimming removed 6 bases from V and 4 bases from J, with 6 bases in between. CDR3 amino acids: CASSGSTEAFF. For the CDR3, the DNA is TGTGCCAGCAGCGGAAGCACTGAAGCTTTCTTT.

The chain combines TRBV6-5 with TRBJ2-7, with unresolved D. The germline gives CDR1 MNHEY, CDR2 SVGAGI. V gave up 5 bases and J gave up 2 bases, with 13 bases separating them. The length of the CDR3 is 14 residues. CDR3 DNA: TGTGCCAGCAGTCCTGAGACTGGTCCCTACGAGCAGTACTTC. It is translated as CASSPETGPYEQYF.

This clone showed up just once. This rearrangement joins TRBV9 to TRBJ1-2; TRBD1 matches at 7 bases. V shed 4 bases, J shed 2 bases, and the junction held 8 bases outside the gene matches. This CDR3 contains 15 residues. Germline CDR1 is SGDLS and CDR2 is YYNGEE. The CDR3 region has the DNA TGTGCCAGCAGCCCCGGCCAGGACAGGAACTATGGCTACACCTTC. This gives the protein CASSPGQDRNYGYTF. Drawing the rest from reference TRBV9 and TRBJ1-2, the complete variable domain is DSGVTQTPKHLITATGQRVTLRCSPRSGDLSVYWYQQSLDQGLQFLIQYYNGEERAKGNILERFSAQQFPDLHSELNLSSLELGDSALYFCASSPGQDRNYGYTFGSGTRLTVV.

The rearrangement links TRBV2 to TRBJ2-7; D gene uncertain. CDR1 and CDR2 (germline): SNHLY, FYNNEI. The CDR3 extends over 13 amino acids. The V and J ends lost 4 bases and 1 base respectively, with 8 bases between them. CDR3 protein: CASSVGGSYEQYF. CDR3 bases: TGTGCCAGCAGTGTCGGTGGGTCCTACGAGCAGTACTTC.